This TCR beta chain was identified in a study of blood T cell repertoires in COVID-19. At the level of the study: Sources were T cells, B-cell-depleted T cells, or PBMCs; the material itself was cDNA or gDNA.

CDR3 size: 14 residues. Germline CDR1 SGHTA, CDR2 FQGTGA. V lost 5 bases to trimming and J lost 4 bases; unmatched junction nucleotides: 7. Under the authors' procedure: Estimation of nucleated cell counts relied on the amplification of reference gene primers. The assay was immunoSEQ multiplex PCR, and TCRdb's table has in-frame clones only and misses some. Clone size and the V and J calls come from that table; the DNA yielded D and trimming. The sample comprises a few hundred thousand clones, around three quarters of which are singletons, and more than 2.5% rests with the top ten. Specimen: peripheral blood. This sequence originates from a woman of 80 years or more with acute or convalescent COVID-19. This chain connects TRBV7-3 to TRBJ1-1; 7 bases match TRBD1. The CDR3 sequence: CASSEQGRLTEAFF. The CDR3 nucleotides read TGTGCCAGCAGCGAACAGGGGAGGCTCACTGAAGCTTTCTTT.